These 2 T cell receptor beta chains were all obtained from the same sample, sequenced in a study of T cell changes during pregnancy in multiple sclerosis. The data were produced by immunoSEQ multiplex PCR, yet TCRdb's version contains in-frame clones alone and is incomplete. Of about 38,000 clones listed, approximately 90% were seen once; the top ten hold around 7.2%. The source material was CD8+ T cells from peripheral blood mononuclear cells, sampled in the third trimester of pregnancy. These receptors originate from a female donor with multiple sclerosis, enrolled in a pregnancy study.

The V call is TRBV2, the J call TRBJ2-5, with 7 positions matching TRBD1. The CDR3 has 15 residues. Per germline, CDR1 SNHLY and CDR2 FYNNEI. The trim removed 8 bases at V and 5 bases at J, leaving 14 bases unmatched. This CDR3 reads CASCLGQAMGETQYF. The CDR3 region has the DNA TGTGCCAGCTGCCTTGGACAGGCCATGGGGGAGACCCAGTACTTC.

In this sample, this clone turned up a few times. V gene TRBV7-9 combines with J gene TRBJ1-1; 10 bases are shared with TRBD1. Germline assignment: CDR1 SEHNR and CDR2 FQNEAQ (reference sequence). The CDR3 consists of 14 residues. V lost 6 bases and J lost 4; bases outside the gene matches: 5. The CDR3 loop is CASRNDRGRTEAFF. CDR3 DNA sequence: TGTGCCAGCAGAAACGACAGGGGGCGCACTGAAGCTTTCTTT.